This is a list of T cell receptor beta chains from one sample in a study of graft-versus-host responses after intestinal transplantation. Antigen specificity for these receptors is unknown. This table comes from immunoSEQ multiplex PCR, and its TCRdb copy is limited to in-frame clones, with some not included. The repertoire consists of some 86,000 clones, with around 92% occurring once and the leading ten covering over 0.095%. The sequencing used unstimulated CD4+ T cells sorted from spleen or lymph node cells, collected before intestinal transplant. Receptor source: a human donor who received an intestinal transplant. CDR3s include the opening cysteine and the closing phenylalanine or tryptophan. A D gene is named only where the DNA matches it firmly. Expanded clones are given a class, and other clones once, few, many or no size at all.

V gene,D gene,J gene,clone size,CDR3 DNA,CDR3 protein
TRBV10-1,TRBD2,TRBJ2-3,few,TGCGCCAGCAGTCCTAGACTAGCGGGGGATACGCAGTATTTT,CASSPRLAGDTQYF
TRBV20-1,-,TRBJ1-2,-,TGCAGTGCATACGACGGCGGAAGCTACACCTTC,CSAYDGGSYTF
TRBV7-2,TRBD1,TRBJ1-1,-,TGTGCCAGCAGGGGACAGGGGATCACTGAAGCTTTCTTT,CASRGQGITEAFF
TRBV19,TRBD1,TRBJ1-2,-,TGTGCCAGTAGTCCGCGACAGGGAGGTTCTGGCTACACCTTC,CASSPRQGGSGYTF
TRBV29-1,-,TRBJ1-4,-,TGCAGCCCGGGGGGGGGAAAGCGGACTAATGAAAAACTGTTTTTT,CSPGGGKRTNEKLFF
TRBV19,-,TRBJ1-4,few,TGTGCCAGTACCCCTGGGAGGGCCGGCGGTGAAAAACTGTTTTTT,CASTPGRAGGEKLFF
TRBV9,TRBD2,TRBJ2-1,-,TGTGCCAGCAGCCCCAGGACTAGCGGGGAGCAGTTCTTC,CASSPRTSGEQFF
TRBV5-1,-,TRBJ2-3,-,TGCGCCAGCAGCTTGGGGGGGCCCGGCACAGATACGCAGTATTTT,CASSLGGPGTDTQYF
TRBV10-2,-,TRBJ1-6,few,TGCGCCAGCAGTGAGTCCTCGCGTTATTCACCCCTCCACTTT,CASSESSRYSPLHF
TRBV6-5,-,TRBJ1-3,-,TGTGCCAGCAGACCCTCCGGTGTCGCTGGAAACACCATATATTTT,CASRPSGVAGNTIYF
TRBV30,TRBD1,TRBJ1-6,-,TGTGCCTGGAATTCGAACAGGGGGCCAACCGCCTCACCCCTCCACTTT,CAWNSNRGPTASPLHF
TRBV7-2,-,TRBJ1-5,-,TGTGCCAGCAGCTTAACTGCTGGTAATCAGCCCCAGCATTTT,CASSLTAGNQPQHF
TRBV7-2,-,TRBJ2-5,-,TGTGCCAGCAGCTTCACTATCGAAGAGACCCAGTACTTC,CASSFTIEETQYF
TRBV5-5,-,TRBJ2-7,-,TGTGCCAGCAGCGTCCATTACGAGCAGTACTTC,CASSVHYEQYF
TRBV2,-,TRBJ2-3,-,TGTGCCAGCAGTTCCCTAATCGGAGGGGGGGGAACAGATACGCAGTATTTT,CASSSLIGGGGTDTQYF
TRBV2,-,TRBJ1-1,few,TGTGCCAGCAGCTCGACAGTTGAAGCTTTCTTT,CASSSTVEAFF
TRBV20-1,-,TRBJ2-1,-,TGCAGTGCTGGACTCGACTACGGGCAGTTCTTC,CSAGLDYGQFF
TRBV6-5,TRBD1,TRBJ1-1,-,TGTGCCAGCACTCGGGACAGGGCAACAGGAGAAGCTTTCTTT,CASTRDRATGEAFF
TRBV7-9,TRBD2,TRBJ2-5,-,TGTGCCGGAGAGCGGGGTCAAGGGGAGACCCAGTACTTC,CAGERGQGETQYF
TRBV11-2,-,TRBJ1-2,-,TGTGCCAGCAGCTTAGCGGAGGGTGGCTACACCTTC,CASSLAEGGYTF
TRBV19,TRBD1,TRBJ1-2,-,TGTGCCAGTAGTATATGGGACAGAGCCTATGGCTACACCTTC,CASSIWDRAYGYTF